This T cell receptor beta chain was identified during a study of blood T cell repertoires in COVID-19. Overall study: The study drew acute and convalescent COVID-19 samples from the United States, Italy and Spain.

V was clipped by 2 bases and J by 7 bases, with 15 bases between them. The CDR3 contains 15 residues. Per the germline V gene, CDR1 is SGHRS and CDR2 is YFSETQ. As processed by the authors: Estimated nucleated cell counts came from reference gene primer amplification. The assay was immunoSEQ multiplex PCR, and TCRdb's table has in-frame clones only and misses some. V, J and clone size reflect that table, while D and trimming were determined from the DNA. The sample carries about 210,000 clones, 82% recorded once. This clone was counted between two and nine times. Seattle's enrolled individuals joined amid active infection and were then monitored longitudinally.

This rearrangement joins TRBV5-1 to TRBJ2-2; the D gene is possibly TRBD2 (5 bases). This TCR came from a woman aged 70-85 years with COVID-19, enrolled during active disease. Sample: peripheral blood. CDR3 DNA sequence: TGCGCCAGCAGCTTAGGGAGTCTGGAGGTCGGGGAGCTGTTTTTT. It yields the protein CASSLGSLEVGELFF.